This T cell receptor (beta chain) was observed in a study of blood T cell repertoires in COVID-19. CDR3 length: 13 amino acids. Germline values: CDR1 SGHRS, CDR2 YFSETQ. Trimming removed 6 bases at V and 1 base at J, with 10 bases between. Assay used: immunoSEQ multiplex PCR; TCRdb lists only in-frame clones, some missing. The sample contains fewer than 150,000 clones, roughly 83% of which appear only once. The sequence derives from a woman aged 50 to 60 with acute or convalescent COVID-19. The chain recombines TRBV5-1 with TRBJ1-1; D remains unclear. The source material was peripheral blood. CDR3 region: CASTRGQNTEAFF. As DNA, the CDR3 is TGCGCCAGCACACGGGGTCAGAACACTGAAGCTTTCTTT.